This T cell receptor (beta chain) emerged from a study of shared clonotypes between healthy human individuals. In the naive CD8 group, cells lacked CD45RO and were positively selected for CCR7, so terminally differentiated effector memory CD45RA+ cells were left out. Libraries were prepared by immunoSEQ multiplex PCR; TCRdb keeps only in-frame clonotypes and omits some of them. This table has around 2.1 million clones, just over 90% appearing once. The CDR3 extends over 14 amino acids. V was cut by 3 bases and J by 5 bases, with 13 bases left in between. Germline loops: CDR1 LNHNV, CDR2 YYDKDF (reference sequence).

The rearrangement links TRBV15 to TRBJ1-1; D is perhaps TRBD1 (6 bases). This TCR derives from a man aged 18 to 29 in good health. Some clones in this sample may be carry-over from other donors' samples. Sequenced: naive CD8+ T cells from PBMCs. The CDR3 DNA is TGTGCCACCAGCAGCCCTAGGGGGGGGACTGAAGCTTTCTTT. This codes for CATSSPRGGTEAFF.